This T cell receptor (beta chain) was sequenced in a study of T-cell memory formation after mild COVID-19. Study-level results: Cross-reactive memory appears to have joined, as suggested by some responding clones showing up in pre-infection memory.

Details on this clonotype: Its specificity is not known.

It was 5'RACE with constant-segment primers that produced the TCR alpha and TCR beta cDNA libraries, which carried sample barcodes and UMIs. MiXCR, applied by TCRdb to the 5' RACE reads, yields one record per CDR3 protein. The data contain 160,000 or so distinct CDR3 sequences, 30% to 35% of them singletons. J lost 4 bases, V lost 0 bases, and 1 base had no gene match. This CDR3 comprises 14 residues. Germline V gene lookup returns CDR1 MNHEY and CDR2 SMNVEV (reference sequence). The clonotype was recovered from an adult woman who had mild COVID-19 (a few samples of this study predate the infection). Cell type and time point are not known. The chain combines TRBV27 with TRBJ1-2; 8 bases are shared with TRBD1. Sequenced sample: PBMCs or a T cell subset sorted from them (not recorded which). The DNA for the CDR3 is TGTGCCAGCAGTTTATCTGACAGGGGCTATGGCTACACCTTC. Protein: CASSLSDRGYGYTF.